This entry features one T cell receptor (beta chain) sequence. The data originate from a study of CD8 T cells in Susac syndrome. Random-hexamer reverse transcription was applied to about 0.45 to 1 ug RNA. Amplification of TCR beta CDR3 spanned 54 Vbeta and 13 Jbeta via immunoSEQ multiplex PCR. TCRdb fed the immunoSEQ multiplex PCR reads into MiXCR, producing one record per CDR3 protein. The table records over 100,000 distinct CDR3 sequences, about 94% of them present only once. Germline V gene lookup returns CDR1 DFQATT and CDR2 SNEGSKA (reference sequence). CDR3 length equals 15 residues. The germline V and J ends were trimmed by 0 bases and 0 bases, with 12 bases remaining between them.

The clonotype comes from a human donor with Susac syndrome. This chain uses TRBV20-1 with TRBJ2-7; maybe TRBD1 (5 bases). Sequences were obtained from CD8+ T cells from PBMCs. The CDR3 bases are TGCAGTGCTAGAGATGGTCAGGGCCCCTCCTACGAGCAGTACTTC. This gives the protein CSARDGQGPSYEQYF.